These T cell receptor beta chains were read from a single sample in a study of blood T cell repertoires in COVID-19. Assay: immunoSEQ multiplex PCR; the TCRdb copy retains only in-frame clones and omits some. The data hold about 240,000 clones, with about four fifths observed a single time. Specimen: peripheral blood. These receptors originate from a young man who had recovered from COVID-19. CDR3s include the opening cysteine and the closing phenylalanine or tryptophan. Fields, in order: V gene, D gene, J gene, CDR3 length, clone size, CDR3 DNA, CDR3 protein. The D gene is left open where the match is weak. Rows give clone size only sometimes, using once, few, many, or a class for an expanded clone.

>TRBV29-1|.|TRBJ2-5|10|.
TGCAGCGTTGACAGGGAGACCCAGTACTTC
CSVDRETQYF
>TRBV20-1|.|TRBJ1-2|12|.
TGCAGTGCTAGTTCGGGGGACTATGGCTACACCTTC
CSASSGDYGYTF
>TRBV19|TRBD1|TRBJ2-1|15|.
TGTGCCAGTAGGCTTACAGGGGGACCCTACAATGAGCAGTTCTTC
CASRLTGGPYNEQFF
>TRBV6-6|.|TRBJ1-1|13|.
TGTGCCAGCAGTTATGCCAGGAACACTGAAGCTTTCTTT
CASSYARNTEAFF
>TRBV3-1/TRBV3-2|TRBD2|TRBJ2-3|19|.
TGTGCCAGCAGCCAAGGGCTAGCGGGGGGTTGGACCCGCACAGATACGCAGTATTTT
CASSQGLAGGWTRTDTQYF
>TRBV3-1/TRBV3-2|TRBD1|TRBJ1-2|14|.
TGTGCCAGCAGCCAGGCAGGGGGCGAGGTTGGCTACACCTTC
CASSQAGGEVGYTF
>TRBV30|.|TRBJ2-7|13|.
TGTGCTCTGGGAGTCGGGAGAACCTACGAGCAGTACTTC
CALGVGRTYEQYF
>TRBV29-1|.|TRBJ2-6|16|.
TGCAGCGCCTCACAGGGGGGGCCCTCTGGGGCCAACGTCCTGACTTTC
CSASQGGPSGANVLTF
>TRBV2|TRBD1|TRBJ2-1|14|.
TGTGCCAGCAGTGGGACAGGGCCTATACCTGAGCAGTTCTTC
CASSGTGPIPEQFF
>TRBV5-1|.|TRBJ2-4|13|.
TGCGCCAGCGCTACAGGAGCCAAAAACATTCAGTACTTC
CASATGAKNIQYF
>TRBV5-1|TRBD1|TRBJ1-2|15|.
TGCGCCAGCAGCTTGGTACAGGGGGCGTACTATGGCTACACCTTC
CASSLVQGAYYGYTF
>TRBV12-3/TRBV12-4|TRBD1|TRBJ1-1|12|.
TGTGCCAGCAGTTATTCCACAGGGGACGCTTTCTTT
CASSYSTGDAFF
>TRBV19|TRBD1|TRBJ1-4|13|.
TGTGCCAGTAGCTGGGACAGGGCTGAAAAACTGTTTTTT
CASSWDRAEKLFF
>TRBV10-3|TRBD2|TRBJ2-1|17|.
TGTGCCATCAGTGGGCCCTCGACTAGCGGGGGAGACTATGAGCAGTTCTTC
CAISGPSTSGGDYEQFF
>TRBV6-5|.|TRBJ2-3|15|.
TGTGCCAGCCAAACACTCGCGGGTGGCACAGATACGCAGTATTTT
CASQTLAGGTDTQYF
>TRBV5-4|.|TRBJ2-1|15|once
TGTGCCAGCAGCCGGAAGACAGCCCCCAACAATGAGCAGTTCTTC
CASSRKTAPNNEQFF
>TRBV18|TRBD1|TRBJ2-4|16|.
TGTGCCAGCTCACCGCCAGGGGGTTTGGCCAAAAACATTCAGTACTTC
CASSPPGGLAKNIQYF
>TRBV7-3|.|TRBJ2-6|16|.
TGTGCCAGCAGCCGGGAGGGGGCGCAGGGGGCCAACGTCCTGACTTTC
CASSREGAQGANVLTF
>TRBV5-1|TRBD2|TRBJ2-3|16|.
TGCGCCAGCAGCTTGGCCCAGCGGGGGCTCACAGATACGCAGTATTTT
CASSLAQRGLTDTQYF
>TRBV27|.|TRBJ2-7|15|.
TGTGCCAGCAGTTTATTCGGGGGGCAAGGCTACGAGCAGTACTTC
CASSLFGGQGYEQYF
>TRBV12-5|TRBD1|TRBJ2-6|20|.
TGTGCTAGTGGTTTGGTACGAGGGACAGGCGTTTACGGTGGGGCCAACGTCCTGACTTTC
CASGLVRGTGVYGGANVLTF
>TRBV10-3|TRBD2|TRBJ2-1|17|once
TGTGCCATCAGTGAGCCGGGACTAGCGGGGGCCTACAATGAGCAGTTCTTC
CAISEPGLAGAYNEQFF
>TRBV7-3|TRBD1|TRBJ2-2|17|few
TGTGCCAGCAGCCCCAGGGTCGGGACAGCCAACACCGGGGAGCTGTTTTTT
CASSPRVGTANTGELFF
>TRBV3-1/TRBV3-2|.|TRBJ2-1|15|.
TGTGCCAGCAGCCAAGCCCCAGGGGTGGGTCATGAGCAGTTCTTC
CASSQAPGVGHEQFF
>TRBV4-1|.|TRBJ1-1|16|.
TGCGCCAGCAGCCAACCCATCGGGGTCCGGGGACTCGGGGCTTTCTTT
CASSQPIGVRGLGAFF
>TRBV7-2|.|TRBJ2-5|14|.
TGTGCCAGCAGCTCACGGACTCCCCGCGAGACCCAGTACTTC
CASSSRTPRETQYF
>TRBV6-5|.|TRBJ1-1|13|once
TGTGCCAGCAGTTCCCCTAAAAACACTGAAGCTTTCTTT
CASSSPKNTEAFF
>TRBV11-2|.|TRBJ2-1|17|few
TGTGCCAGCAGCTTGAACACCCAGCAGGGCCTCGGCAATGAGCAGTTCTTC
CASSLNTQQGLGNEQFF
>TRBV6-6|.|TRBJ2-2|14|.
TGTGCCAGTCGGGGGGCCCTCCGAACCGGGGAGCTGTTTTTT
CASRGALRTGELFF
>TRBV20-1|.|TRBJ2-1|11|once
TGCAGTGCTAGAGCTTCGAATGAGCAGTTCTTC
CSARASNEQFF
>TRBV6-5|.|TRBJ2-7|15|.
TGTGCCAGCAGTTACTCGAGAAGGGGCCCAGCCGAGCAGTACTTC
CASSYSRRGPAEQYF
>TRBV27|.|TRBJ1-2|15|.
TGTGCCAGCAGGACCGGAGGGGAGGGGTCCGCTGGCTACACCTTC
CASRTGGEGSAGYTF
>TRBV19|TRBD2|TRBJ2-1|14|.
TGTGCCAGTTGTAGCGGGGGGGCGTACAATGAGCAGTTCTTC
CASCSGGAYNEQFF
>TRBV4-1|.|TRBJ2-3|14|.
TGCGCCAGCAGCCAAGACAGAAGTCCCTATACGCAGTATTTT
CASSQDRSPYTQYF
>TRBV5-1|TRBD2|TRBJ2-7|15|few
TGCGCCAGCAGCTGGGGTAGCGGGAGCTCCTACGAGCAGTACTTC
CASSWGSGSSYEQYF
>TRBV10-1|TRBD1|TRBJ2-1|16|.
TGCGCCAGCAGTGAGTCTTTACAGGGGCTCTACAATGAGCAGTTCTTC
CASSESLQGLYNEQFF
>TRBV7-6|.|TRBJ1-1|14|.
TGTGCCAGCAGCTTAGGACCGGGGAACACTGAAGCTTTCTTT
CASSLGPGNTEAFF
>TRBV11-2|.|TRBJ1-2|13|.
TGTGCCAGCAGCCGAAGGGGCGACTATGGCTACACCTTC
CASSRRGDYGYTF
>TRBV5-6|.|TRBJ1-1|12|.
TGTGCCAGCAGCCCTACAGGCAGCGTCGCTTTCTTT
CASSPTGSVAFF
>TRBV20-1|.|TRBJ2-1|18|.
TGCAGTGCTAGTAGCCGTCTTCGGGTTGTGAGCTCCTACAATGAGCAGTTCTTC
CSASSRLRVVSSYNEQFF
>TRBV7-2|.|TRBJ2-4|16|.
TGTGCCAGCAGCTTAGCAGGGGCGGAAGCCAAAAACATTCAGTACTTC
CASSLAGAEAKNIQYF
>TRBV5-4|.|TRBJ1-1|14|.
TGTGCCAGCAGCCCGATCCGGGAGAACACTGAAGCTTTCTTT
CASSPIRENTEAFF
>TRBV12-2|.|TRBJ2-2|15|.
TGTGCAAGTCGCTCCCGGACAACCGACACCGGGGAGCTGTTTTTT
CASRSRTTDTGELFF
>TRBV4-1|.|TRBJ2-7|15|once
TGCGCCAGCAGCCCCCCGGGACTGACATTCTACGAGCAGTACTTC
CASSPPGLTFYEQYF
>TRBV6-5|.|TRBJ1-5|14|.
TGTGCCAGCAGTTTTAAATCTAGCAATCAGCCCCAGCATTTT
CASSFKSSNQPQHF
>TRBV7-3|.|TRBJ2-5|13|many
TGTGCCAGCAGCTTGGCGGGCAGTGGGACCCAGTACTTC
CASSLAGSGTQYF
>TRBV9|.|TRBJ2-3|15|.
TGTGCCAGCAGCATTGCGGGTCTGGGCACAGATACGCAGTATTTT
CASSIAGLGTDTQYF
>TRBV10-3|.|TRBJ2-1|15|.
TGTGCCATCAGTGAGTCGATGGGGGCTATGAATGAGCAGTTCTTC
CAISESMGAMNEQFF